This T cell receptor beta chain was identified in a study of blood T cell repertoires in COVID-19. CDR1 is MNHEY, CDR2 SVGAGI, per germline. The V end lost 8 bases, the J end lost 6 bases, and 10 bases lay between the germline ends. This CDR3 is 11 amino acids long. Original analysis: For nucleated cells, counts were estimated from reference gene primer amplification. Only in-frame clones appear in the TCRdb table, and some are missing; sequencing was by immunoSEQ multiplex PCR. V, J and clone size are taken as reported in that table, and D and trimming were inferred from the DNA itself. The sample yields 450,000 to 500,000 clones, about 88% seen once.

The chain has TRBV6-5 and TRBJ1-1, with D hard to call. The TCR comes from a woman aged 60 to 75 who had recovered from COVID-19. The material sequenced was PBMCs or T cells enriched from blood (not recorded which). The CDR3 DNA is TGTGCCAGCGGGCAGAAGGCTGAAGCTTTCTTT. This gives the protein CASGQKAEAFF.